A single sample gave rise to the 14 T cell receptor beta chains below, sequenced in a study of T cell repertoires in cytomegalovirus infection. In TCRdb, the reads were re-called with MiXCR into one record per CDR3 protein. Of hundreds of thousands of distinct CDR3 sequences listed, 9.5% are singletons. The specimen sequenced was PBMCs. The source of these receptors is a human donor in good health (CMV status not recorded). Some clones in this sample may be carry-over from other donors' samples.

This clonotype showed up just a few times. The chain recombines TRBV4-3 with TRBJ2-7; no definite D call. Germline V gene lookup returns CDR1 LGHNA and CDR2 YSLEER. This CDR3 has 15 amino acids. Trimming pared 1 base from V and 4 bases from J, leaving 14 bases between. The chain's CDR3 is CASSQGITLGYEQYF. CDR3 nucleotides: TGCGCCAGCAGCCAAGGGATTACTTTGGGGTACGAGCAGTACTTC.

In its sample, this clonotype was seen many times. The chain combines TRBV5-1 with TRBJ1-2; 10 bases line up with TRBD1. Germline V gene sequence: CDR1 SGHRS, CDR2 YFSETQ. This CDR3 is 16 amino acids long. After removal of 0 bases from V and 8 bases from J, the junction contained 10 bases not matched to a gene. The DNA of the CDR3 is TGCGCCAGCAGCTTGGGATCTCCGGGACAGGGGTTCGGCTACACCTTC. It yields the protein CASSLGSPGQGFGYTF.

This clonotype appeared many times. The V call is TRBV7-2, the J call TRBJ2-4, with D tentatively TRBD2 (5 bases). The CDR3 contains 14 residues. CDR1 is SGHTA and CDR2 is FQGNSA in the germline V gene. With 1 base removed from V and 7 bases from J, the gap between germline ends came to 11 bases. The CDR3 DNA reads as TGTGCCAGCAGCTTAGGGGGTAGCGACAACATTCAGTACTTC. Translation: CASSLGGSDNIQYF.

This clonotype was observed at least ten times. The V and J genes are TRBV7-2 and TRBJ1-6; D possibly corresponds to TRBD1 (5 bases). Deletions cut 6 bases from V and 9 bases from J, with 15 bases between. This CDR3 comprises 14 residues. CDR1 and CDR2 (germline): SGHTA, FQGNSA. As DNA, the CDR3 is TGTGCCAGCAGACACGACCGGGGGGGTTCACCCCTCCACTTT. Amino acid sequence: CASRHDRGGSPLHF.

The V and J genes are TRBV4-3 and TRBJ1-4; 8 bases agree with TRBD1. Germline-derived CDR1 and CDR2 are LGHNA and YSLEER. Losses at the gene ends were 0 bases for V and 2 bases for J; bases not matched to a gene: 23. The CDR3 is 23 residues long. CDR3 nucleotides: TGCGCCAGCAGCCAAGATGCGGCAGGGGGCTTAATAGGAGTAACCTCGACTAATGAAAAACTGTTTTTT. It codes for CASSQDAAGGLIGVTSTNEKLFF.

This clonotype appeared many times. The chain employs TRBV7-2 and TRBJ2-2; 7 bases are shared with TRBD1. The junction had 4 bases not matched to a gene; V was cut back by 5 bases and J by 4 bases. The CDR3 totals 14 residues. Germline CDR1 is SGHTA and CDR2 is FQGNSA. The CDR3 nucleotides are TGTGCCAGCAGCCTCCGGGACAGCACCGGGGAGCTGTTTTTT. It encodes CASSLRDSTGELFF.

The table lists this clonotype with many counts. The chain joins TRBV6-8 to TRBJ1-5, with TRBD1 matching over 8 bases. Germline V lookup: CDR1 MNHGY, CDR2 SAAAGT. The CDR3 extends over 15 amino acids. V dropped 5 bases and J dropped 1; count of bases not matched to a gene: 4. The CDR3 nucleotides read TGTGCCAGCAGTAAGACAGGGGCGAGCAATCAGCCCCAGCATTTT. It encodes CASSKTGASNQPQHF.

This clonotype was counted a few times. The chain uses TRBV3-1 and TRBJ1-5, with D possibly being TRBD1 (6 bases). This CDR3 comprises 15 residues. The V gene's germline CDR1 is LGHDT and CDR2 YNNKEL (reference sequence). V was trimmed by 2 bases and J by 3 bases, leaving 11 bases between them. In nucleotides, the CDR3 is TGTGCCAGCAGCCAAATAGGGGGAGACAATCAGCCCCAGCATTTT. Translation: CASSQIGGDNQPQHF. The complete variable domain, with remaining parts taken from reference TRBV3-1 and TRBJ1-5, reads DTAVSQTPKYLVTQMGNDKSIKCEQNLGHDTMYWYKQDSKKFLKIMFSYNNKELIINETVPNRFSPKSPDKAHLNLHINSLELGDSAVYFCASSQIGGDNQPQHFGDGTRLSIL.

This clonotype was picked up many times. This chain uses TRBV7-6 with TRBJ1-1; no clear D. The CDR3 has 13 amino acids. Trimming took off 3 bases at V and 0 bases at J, with 5 bases between the two ends. Germline lookup yields CDR1 SGHVS and CDR2 FNYEAQ. Written as DNA, the CDR3 is TGTGCCAGCAGCTTCGAGATGAACACTGAAGCTTTCTTT. Protein product: CASSFEMNTEAFF.

The rearrangement links TRBV24-1 to TRBJ2-1; D uncertain. The CDR3 has 12 amino acids. V shed 3 bases and J shed 4 bases, with 3 bases lying between them. Germline V gene lookup returns CDR1 KGHDR and CDR2 SFDVKD. The DNA for the CDR3 is TGTGCCACCAGTGATCTATACAATGAGCAGTTCTTC. It is translated as CATSDLYNEQFF.

The V and J genes are TRBV12-3 or TRBV12-4 and TRBJ2-1; 8 nucleotides align to TRBD2. CDR3 length: 15 amino acids. Trimming cost V 8 bases and J 4 bases; bases outside gene matches: 10. The CDR3 nucleotides are TGTGCCAGCTGGGACCGCGGGGGGCAATACAATGAGCAGTTCTTC. Amino acid sequence: CASWDRGGQYNEQFF.

V usage is TRBV5-4 and J usage is TRBJ2-1; 8 positions agree with TRBD2. Trimming took 0 bases from V and 1 from J; bases not matched to a gene: 3. The CDR3 loop spans 16 amino acids. CDR1 is SGHNT and CDR2 is YYREEE in the germline V gene (reference sequence). The CDR3 loop is CASSLGAGASYNEQFF. CDR3 nucleotides: TGTGCCAGCAGCTTGGGAGCGGGAGCGTCCTACAATGAGCAGTTCTTC.

This clonotype was counted at least ten times. This rearrangement joins TRBV7-2 to TRBJ1-2; no definite D call. Germline CDR1 is SGHTA and CDR2 is FQGNSA. The CDR3 loop spans 14 amino acids. Trimming left V 1 base short and J 6 bases short, with 12 bases between. This chain's CDR3 is CASSLVRVRDGYTF. The CDR3 DNA follows: TGTGCCAGCAGCTTAGTACGGGTTCGGGATGGCTACACCTTC.

The CDR3 is CATAKYTAPYEQYF. Here the CDR3 DNA reads TGTGCCACCGCAAAGTATACAGCACCCTACGAGCAGTACTTC. The rearrangement joins TRBV5-6 to TRBJ2-7; D call uncertain. The CDR3 length is 14 residues. Trimming took 9 bases from V and 2 from J, leaving 18 bases between them. CDR1 SGHDT and CDR2 YYEEEE come from the germline V gene.